Shown below are 18 T cell receptor beta chains from a single sample sequenced in a study of T cell responses to AZD1222 COVID-19 vaccine. The repertoire was sequenced with immunoSEQ multiplex PCR; TCRdb's copy has only in-frame clones and lacks some. Of about 99,000 clones in the sample, 88% were seen once. Sequenced here: peripheral blood, sampled on day 0 of AZD1222 vaccination. These receptors came from an adult in good health.

V gene TRBV5-4 combines with J gene TRBJ1-6; TRBD1 aligns across 7 bases. The CDR3 is 15 residues long. In germline, CDR1 is SGHNT, CDR2 YYREEE (reference sequence). J gave up 6 bases and V 4 bases, and 7 bases lay outside the gene matches. CDR3 in amino acids: CASSETGVGNSPLHF. The CDR3 DNA sequence: TGTGCCAGCAGCGAAACAGGGGTTGGTAATTCACCCCTCCACTTT.

The J gene is TRBJ2-6, the V gene TRBV6-1; no reliable D call. There are 16 residues in the CDR3. The V gene lost 4 bases and the J gene lost 0 bases, with 10 bases spanning the gap. Germline V gene lookup returns CDR1 MNHNS and CDR2 SASEGT. The CDR3 nucleotides read TGTGCCAGCAGTGCGGACGGTAGCTCTGGGGCCAACGTCCTGACTTTC. It encodes CASSADGSSGANVLTF.

The chain combines TRBV4-2 with TRBJ2-3; D is uncertain. Germline CDR1 is LGHNA and CDR2 is YNFKEQ. This CDR3 contains 15 residues. Trimming shortened V by 0 bases and J by 6 bases, and 13 bases separated the two germline ends. The CDR3 coding sequence is TGTGCCAGCAGCCAAGACCTCGGAGCGCGGGATACGCAGTATTTT. Translating gives CASSQDLGARDTQYF.

The V gene is TRBV18, the J gene TRBJ2-5; D unclear. CDR1 and CDR2 from the germline V gene are KGHSH and LQKENI. The V and J ends lost 3 bases and 1 base respectively, with 6 bases between them. There are 13 residues in the CDR3. The CDR3 loop is CASSPLLQETQYF. CDR3 coding DNA: TGTGCCAGCTCACCCTTACTCCAAGAGACCCAGTACTTC.

This clone is a singleton in its sample. The chain is built from TRBV28 and TRBJ1-4; no definite D call. The CDR3 length is 14 residues. Per the germline V gene, CDR1 is MDHEN and CDR2 is SYDVKM. Trimming took 6 bases from V and 5 from J, leaving 13 bases between them. CDR3 nucleotides: TGTGCCAGCAGGCTCAGAGAGACGAATGAAAAACTGTTTTTT. This translates into CASRLRETNEKLFF.

V usage is TRBV5-6 and J usage is TRBJ2-7, with D hard to call. V was pared by 2 bases and J by 2 bases, with 14 bases between. Per the germline V gene, CDR1 is SGHDT and CDR2 is YYEEEE. There are 15 residues in the CDR3. This CDR3 reads CASSFGDLWTYEQYF. The DNA of the CDR3 is TGTGCCAGCAGCTTTGGGGATTTGTGGACCTACGAGCAGTACTTC.

Details on this clone: Other DNA variants within this sample encode the same CDR3. The V call is TRBV9, the J call TRBJ2-2, with a tentative D call TRBD1 (5 bases). The CDR3 totals 16 residues. Germline V CDR1 and CDR2: SGDLS, YYNGEE. Trimming removed 0 bases from V and 0 bases from J, with 9 bases in between. This chain's CDR3 is CASSVERGSNTGELFF. As DNA, the CDR3 is TGTGCCAGCAGCGTAGAAAGGGGATCGAACACCGGGGAGCTGTTTTTT.

For the CDR3, the DNA is TGTGCCAGCAGCTTACTAGCGGGTGGCTCCTACAATGAGCAGTTCTTC. As protein: CASSLLAGGSYNEQFF. The rearrangement joins TRBV5-6 to TRBJ2-1; 9 bases fit TRBD2. CDR1 is SGHDT and CDR2 is YYEEEE in the germline V gene. V gave up 2 bases and J gave up 0 bases; unmatched junction bases: 3. This CDR3 comprises 16 residues.

This clone appeared once. The gene calls are TRBV28 and TRBJ1-3; no definite D call. The germline V and J ends were trimmed by 8 bases and 4 bases, with 15 bases remaining between them. This CDR3 has 14 residues. Germline values: CDR1 MDHEN, CDR2 SYDVKM. The CDR3 is CASRLAGSGNTIYF. CDR3 sequence (DNA): TGTGCCAGCCGCTTGGCGGGGTCAGGAAACACCATATATTTT. Full variable domain (remainder filled in from reference TRBV28 and TRBJ1-3): DVKVTQSSRYLVKRTGEKVFLECVQDMDHENMFWYRQDPGLGLRLIYFSYDVKMKEKGDIPEGYSVSREKKERFSLILESASTNQTSMYLCASRLAGSGNTIYFGEGSWLTVV.

The CDR3 here is CASSQDPQTQETQYF. CDR3 in DNA: TGCGCCAGCAGCCAAGATCCCCAGACCCAAGAGACCCAGTACTTC. This chain uses TRBV4-1 with TRBJ2-5; D ambiguous. This CDR3 is built from 15 residues. Germline loops: CDR1 MGHRA, CDR2 YSYEKL. V gave up 0 bases and J gave up 1 base, with 9 bases separating them.

DNA for the CDR3: TGCAGTGCTGGTGACGATCTCAGTCCTTTTCGGACAGGGAAGGGTCAGCCCCAGCATTTT. Protein product: CSAGDDLSPFRTGKGQPQHF. The chain employs TRBV20-1 and TRBJ1-5, with 8 bases that match TRBD1. Germline assignment: CDR1 DFQATT and CDR2 SNEGSKA (reference sequence). This CDR3 is built from 20 residues. The J segment lost 6 bases and the V segment lost 5 bases, leaving 27 bases of the junction unmatched.

This chain connects TRBV18 to TRBJ2-7, with 14 bases lining up with TRBD2. Trimming cost V 4 bases and J 5 bases; bases outside gene matches: 1. Germline values: CDR1 KGHSH, CDR2 LQKENI. The CDR3 spans 14 residues. CDR3 sequence: CASSLGLAGDEQYF. The CDR3 nucleotides are TGTGCCAGCTCACTGGGACTAGCGGGGGACGAGCAGTACTTC. The full variable domain, completed using reference TRBV18 and TRBJ2-7, is NAGVMQNPRHLVRRRGQEARLRCSPMKGHSHVYWYRQLPEEGLKFMVYLQKENIIDESGMPKERFSAEFPKEGPSILRIQQVVRGDSAAYFCASSLGLAGDEQYFGPGTRLTVT.

This clone was picked up a small number of times. As DNA, the CDR3 is TGTGCCAGCAGCTTAGACAGGCTTAACAATCAGCCCCAGCATTTT. Translated, it gives CASSLDRLNNQPQHF. V gene TRBV7-8 combines with J gene TRBJ1-5; maybe TRBD1 (5 bases). Trimming left V 1 base short and J 3 bases short, with 10 bases between. This CDR3 contains 15 residues. The germline gives CDR1 SGHVS, CDR2 FQNEAQ.

The gene calls are TRBV6-4 and TRBJ1-1; the match to TRBD1 covers 9 bases. The CDR3 length is 13 residues. CDR1 is MRHNA and CDR2 is SNTAGT in the germline V gene. J gave up 10 bases and V 6 bases, and 9 bases lay outside the gene matches. The CDR3 DNA reads TGTGCCAGCAGGGAGACAGGGGGGGTTCGAGCTTTCTTT. This translates into CASRETGGVRAFF.

This clone was detected only a few times. The chain carries TRBV28 and TRBJ1-6; D gene uncertain. Deletions cut 5 bases from V and 7 bases from J, with 12 bases between. Germline CDR1 is MDHEN and CDR2 is SYDVKM. The CDR3 covers 14 residues. The CDR3, as DNA: TGTGCCAGCAGTATCGGCCAGGAGAATTCACCCCTCCACTTT. Translated, it gives CASSIGQENSPLHF.

The V call is TRBV7-2, the J call TRBJ2-7, with D perhaps TRBD2 (7 bases). Germline CDR1 reads SGHTA; CDR2 reads FQGNSA. The CDR3 covers 15 residues. Trimming pared 4 bases from V and 1 base from J, leaving 14 bases between. CDR3 DNA sequence: TGTGCCAGCAGCTCAGAGGGGGGGCGTTCCTACGAGCAGTACTTC. This sequence encodes CASSSEGGRSYEQYF.

The rearrangement joins TRBV28 to TRBJ1-2; 10 positions agree with TRBD1. The germline V gene encodes CDR1 MDHEN and CDR2 SYDVKM. V gave up 4 bases and J gave up 2 bases; unmatched junction bases: 1. The CDR3 is 14 residues long. As DNA, the CDR3 is TGTGCCAGCAGTTGGGGACAGGGGAACTATGGCTACACCTTC. Residues: CASSWGQGNYGYTF.

This clone was picked up a small number of times. The CDR3 sequence: CASSLLGTGITDTQYF. The CDR3 nucleotides are TGTGCCAGCAGCTTATTGGGTACAGGGATAACAGATACGCAGTATTTT. The chain recombines TRBV11-2 with TRBJ2-3; the D gene is possibly TRBD1 (6 bases). V lost 2 bases, J lost 3 bases, and 15 bases lay in between. Germline V gene lookup returns CDR1 SGHAT and CDR2 FQNNGV. The CDR3 has 16 amino acids.